The source of this T cell receptor (beta chain) is a study of blood T cell repertoires in COVID-19 (dated by TCRdb to between 2020 and 2021). Regarding the complete study: Samples covering the acute and convalescent phases of COVID-19 were provided by collaborators in the United States, Italy and Spain. The material from the prospective study consisted of cDNA or gDNA derived from T cells, B-cell-depleted T cells, or PBMCs. Subjects who had been exposed to COVID-19, were actively infected with it, or had recovered from it provided the deeply sampled blood TCRbeta repertoires that made up the dataset. The repertoires were released in a freely available public database intended as a resource for research on the immune response to SARS-CoV-2. The samples were drawn from the first 160 participants of the ongoing ImmuneRACE study and from roughly 1,300 subjects provided by 6 global collaborators. The sample metadata nearly always contained a de-identified subject ID, COVID-19 status, age in years and sex. Where available, HLA class I and class II types were taken from metadata supplied by the sample provider and were not determined by assay-based typing. On the study overall, not on this receptor specifically: The amount of clinical and demographic metadata varied by source and participant and was provided uncurated.

The CDR3 covers 17 residues, taking in both the cysteine and the phenylalanine. Just CDR3 DNA is preserved here, 51 bases in frame from base 1. The germline V and J ends show losses of 6 bases and 1 base respectively, and no gene match explains 15 bases of the junction. The germline V gene gives CDR1 as ENHRY and CDR2 as SYGVKD. TCRbeta CDR3 regions were amplified from genomic DNA using the immunoSEQ Assay, a bias-controlled multiplex PCR. The original methods were these. Nucleated cell counts per sample were estimated from amplification of reference gene primers within the assay. To quantify the absolute abundance of each unique TCRbeta CDR3 rearrangement, sequence reads were collapsed and filtered. For each sample, productive Simpson clonality was calculated as the square root of Simpson's diversity index over productive rearrangements. The source is immuneACCESS, and TCRdb retained only in-frame sequences with V and J called. Part of the clones is not carried over; for the studies checked, unresolved V genes explain less than half of this, and the remainder is unexplained. The DNA gave D and trimming, while V, J and clone size come from that table. The sample table lists 310,000 or so clones, roughly 86% of them with a count of one. The biggest ten clones account for over 1% of the sample.

This clone was seen more than once but under ten times. Its recognized antigen is unknown. One base away there is no much larger clone; base qualities are not given. The collaborating institutions used their own protocols to collect whole blood in K2EDTA tubes. Collaborator samples were shipped for TCRbeta analysis as frozen whole blood, isolated PBMCs, or DNA extracted from either sample type. The sample consisted of peripheral blood. The chain was built from TRBV10-3 and TRBJ2-7, with 7 bases aligning to TRBD2. This clonotype originated in a man in his 70s with acute or convalescent COVID-19. The nucleotide sequence is given as TGTGCCATCAGCTTCGTGTTTGGCGGGAGAGGATCCTACGAGCAGTACTTC. It specifies CAISFVFGGRGSYEQYF.